Each of the 29 T cell receptor beta chains below was sequenced from the same sample in a study of blood T cell repertoires in COVID-19. Sequenced by immunoSEQ multiplex PCR; TCRdb stores in-frame clones only, minus some. This sample has 300,000 to 400,000 clones; roughly 87% occur once, and the top ten carry approximately 9.4%. Input material: peripheral blood. These receptors came from a man aged 30 to 39 with COVID-19, enrolled during active disease.

V is TRBV9 and J is TRBJ2-3, with 11 bases identical to TRBD2. The germline V gene encodes CDR1 SGDLS and CDR2 YYNGEE. V was clipped by 4 bases and J by 0 bases; unmatched bases: 4. There are 16 residues in the CDR3. In DNA, the CDR3 is TGTGCCAGCAGCCTAGGGACTAGCGGTAGCACAGATACGCAGTATTTT. It codes for CASSLGTSGSTDTQYF.

The V gene is TRBV18, the J gene TRBJ2-7, with 7 bases matching TRBD1. There are 14 residues in the CDR3. Germline-derived CDR1 and CDR2 are KGHSH and LQKENI. The V and J ends lost 3 bases and 2 bases, in that order; junction bases with no gene match: 4. CDR3: CASSPKGTAYEQYF. The CDR3 region has the DNA TGTGCCAGCTCACCGAAGGGGACAGCCTACGAGCAGTACTTC.

The DNA of the CDR3 is TGTGCCAGCAGTCTCCTCCCGGGACAGGGGGCTTCCGAGCAGTACTTC. Amino acids: CASSLLPGQGASEQYF. V gene TRBV28 combines with J gene TRBJ2-7, with 12 bases matching TRBD1. CDR1 is MDHEN, CDR2 SYDVKM, per germline. With V trimmed by 5 bases and J by 6 bases, 11 bases remained unmatched. The CDR3 sequence is 16 residues long. Complete variable domain (other parts from reference TRBV28 and TRBJ2-7): DVKVTQSSRYLVKRTGEKVFLECVQDMDHENMFWYRQDPGLGLRLIYFSYDVKMKEKGDIPEGYSVSREKKERFSLILESASTNQTSMYLCASSLLPGQGASEQYFGPGTRLTVT.

The V gene is TRBV29-1, the J gene TRBJ2-3, with 10 bases lining up with TRBD2. V dropped 6 bases and J dropped 6; count of bases not matched to a gene: 12. The CDR3 sequence is 15 residues long. The germline V gene encodes CDR1 SQVTM and CDR2 ANQGSEA. CDR3 DNA: TGCAGCGTGGAAAGCGGGCTAGCGGGAGTCGATACGCAGTATTTT. It yields the protein CSVESGLAGVDTQYF.

The chain links TRBV7-9 to TRBJ2-7; 8 nucleotides agree with TRBD2. Germline values: CDR1 SEHNR, CDR2 FQNEAQ (reference sequence). This CDR3 has 14 amino acids. With 5 bases clipped from V and 0 bases from J, the junction kept 3 bases outside the gene matches. The CDR3 loop reads CASSRGGSSYEQYF. The CDR3 DNA reads TGTGCCAGCAGCCGGGGGGGATCCTCCTACGAGCAGTACTTC.

This clone is a singleton in its sample. V usage is TRBV7-8 and J usage is TRBJ2-7; the D is unclear. The CDR3 contains 13 residues. Looked up from germline, CDR1 is SGHVS and CDR2 is FQNEAQ. Trimming took 5 bases from V and 3 from J, leaving 11 bases between them. The CDR3 coding sequence is TGTGCCAGCAGCCCAGCCCCGCGCTACGAGCAGTACTTC. Its translation: CASSPAPRYEQYF.

This clone was detected only a few times. V gene TRBV5-4 combines with J gene TRBJ2-7; 7 bases match TRBD1. Germline V gives CDR1 SGHNT, CDR2 YYREEE (reference sequence). J gave up 6 bases and V 4 bases, and 10 bases lay outside the gene matches. This CDR3 contains 14 residues. The CDR3 DNA is TGTGCCAGCAGCCAAACGGTCGACAGGGCCGAGCAGTACTTC. Translating it yields CASSQTVDRAEQYF. The full variable domain, its missing parts supplied by reference TRBV5-4 and TRBJ2-7, is ETGVTQSPTHLIKTRGQQVTLRCSSQSGHNTVSWYQQALGQGPQFIFQYYREEENGRGNFPPRFSGLQFPNYSSELNVNALELDDSALYLCASSQTVDRAEQYFGPGTRLTVT.

The chain recombines TRBV6-6 with TRBJ2-3, with D hard to call. Germline-derived CDR1 and CDR2 are MNHNY and SVGAGI (reference sequence). With 4 bases removed from V and 0 bases from J, the gap between germline ends came to 11 bases. CDR3 length: 15 residues. The CDR3 DNA sequence: TGTGCCAGCAGTTTAAACGGGTATAGCACAGATACGCAGTATTTT. It codes for CASSLNGYSTDTQYF.

The V and J genes are TRBV3-1 (or the pseudogene TRBV3-2) and TRBJ2-7; a possible D gene is TRBD2 (5 bases). CDR1 LGHDT and CDR2 YNNKEL come from the germline V gene (reference sequence). This CDR3 has 15 residues. Trimming left V 1 base short and J 2 bases short, with 12 bases between. In nucleotides, the CDR3 is TGTGCCAGCAGCCAAGTACCTAGCTCCACCTACGAGCAGTACTTC. It specifies CASSQVPSSTYEQYF.

The CDR3 region has the DNA TGTGCCAGTAGTCCCGGGACAGGGGTCAGTGAGCAGTTCTTC. Protein product: CASSPGTGVSEQFF. V and J are TRBV19 and TRBJ2-1, with 10 bases aligning to TRBD1. CDR3 size: 14 residues. CDR1 is LNHDA and CDR2 is SQIVND in the germline V gene (reference sequence). V trimming: 5 bases; J trimming: 9 bases; junction bases outside the gene matches: 7.

The chain couples TRBV7-8 to TRBJ2-5; D is perhaps TRBD1 (6 bases). The germline gives CDR1 SGHVS, CDR2 FQNEAQ. This CDR3 spans 15 amino acids. The V end lost 8 bases, the J end lost 1 base, and 17 bases lay between the germline ends. The CDR3 DNA follows: TGTGCCAGCTTTCCCCGGGACACAATCCAAGAGACCCAGTACTTC. Amino acids: CASFPRDTIQETQYF.

CDR3 region: CASSLRGQGAYEQYF. CDR3 bases: TGTGCCAGCAGCTTAAGGGGACAGGGGGCTTACGAGCAGTACTTC. The gene calls are TRBV7-2 and TRBJ2-7, with 12 positions matching TRBD1. There are 15 residues in the CDR3. Germline values: CDR1 SGHTA, CDR2 FQGNSA. The junction had 3 bases not matched to a gene; V was cut back by 2 bases and J by 4 bases.

The V call is TRBV27, the J call TRBJ2-7; a possible D gene is TRBD2 (6 bases). The CDR3 sequence is 14 residues long. V gave up 6 bases and J gave up 2 bases, with 14 bases separating them. Looked up from germline, CDR1 is MNHEY and CDR2 is SMNVEV (reference sequence). This chain's CDR3 is CASSPEGKAYEQYF. CDR3 nucleotides: TGTGCCAGCAGCCCGGAGGGGAAAGCCTACGAGCAGTACTTC.

CDR3 sequence: CASSYSGQGIYEQYF. DNA of the CDR3: TGTGCCAGCAGTTACTCGGGACAGGGTATTTACGAGCAGTACTTC. This chain links TRBV6-2 or TRBV6-3 with TRBJ2-7, with TRBD1 matching over 9 bases. Trimming took 0 bases from V and 4 from J; bases not matched to a gene: 4. Germline CDR1 MNHEY, CDR2 SVGEGT. The CDR3 is 15 residues long.

The chain joins TRBV18 to TRBJ2-3; 10 nucleotides match TRBD2. Trimming cost V 3 bases and J 6 bases; bases outside gene matches: 9. Germline CDR1 and CDR2: KGHSH and LQKENI. The CDR3 is made up of 16 amino acids. The DNA of the CDR3 is TGTGCCAGCTCACCTCGAGCGGGGGGGCATGTCGATACGCAGTATTTT. Amino acids: CASSPRAGGHVDTQYF.

This chain links TRBV18 with TRBJ2-7; D perhaps matches TRBD2 (5 bases). Germline V gives CDR1 KGHSH, CDR2 LQKENI. The CDR3 is 16 residues long. Trimming removed 3 bases at V and 3 bases at J, with 18 bases between. In DNA form, the CDR3 reads TGTGCCAGCTCACCGGAGGAGAGACCGGTGGGCTACGAGCAGTACTTC. This translates into CASSPEERPVGYEQYF.

The CDR3 DNA is TGTGCCAGCAGCTTGGGACAGGGCATCTCTGGGGCCAACGTCCTGACTTTC. Residues: CASSLGQGISGANVLTF. The rearrangement uses TRBV7-9 and TRBJ2-6, with 9 bases matching TRBD1. The trim removed 3 bases at V and 0 bases at J, leaving 3 bases unmatched. The CDR3 loop spans 17 amino acids. CDR1 and CDR2 (germline): SEHNR, FQNEAQ (reference sequence).

The chain carries TRBV27 and TRBJ2-7; 8 nucleotides agree with TRBD1. After removal of 4 bases from V and 4 bases from J, the junction contained 3 bases not matched to a gene. Germline CDR1 reads MNHEY; CDR2 reads SMNVEV (reference sequence). The CDR3 runs 13 residues. The CDR3 spells CASSWQGAYEQYF. CDR3 bases: TGTGCCAGCAGTTGGCAGGGGGCGTACGAGCAGTACTTC.

This sequence joins TRBV5-1 and TRBJ2-1; a possible D gene is TRBD2 (6 bases). V lost 4 bases, J lost 0 bases, and 8 bases lay in between. This CDR3 comprises 14 residues. Per germline, CDR1 SGHRS and CDR2 YFSETQ. The CDR3 spells CASSEGGSYNEQFF. The CDR3 DNA reads TGCGCCAGCAGCGAGGGAGGCTCCTACAATGAGCAGTTCTTC. The full variable domain, completed using reference TRBV5-1 and TRBJ2-1, is KAGVTQTPRYLIKTRGQQVTLSCSPISGHRSVSWYQQTPGQGLQFLFEYFSETQRNKGNFPGRFSGRQFSNSRSEMNVSTLELGDSALYLCASSEGGSYNEQFFGPGTRLTVL.

In this sample, this clone turned up once. The rearrangement uses TRBV11-1 and TRBJ2-5; 7 bases map to TRBD1. The germline CDR1 and CDR2 sequences are SGHAT and FQDESV (reference sequence). The junction had 1 base not matched to a gene; V was cut back by 4 bases and J by 2 bases. The CDR3 extends over 13 amino acids. This CDR3 is CASSSGQQETQYF. For the CDR3, the DNA is TGTGCCAGCAGCTCGGGACAGCAAGAGACCCAGTACTTC.

V usage is TRBV6-5 and J usage is TRBJ1-4, with D perhaps matching TRBD1 (6 bases). Trimming pared 2 bases from V and 7 bases from J, leaving 17 bases between. The CDR3 is made up of 16 amino acids. Germline loops: CDR1 MNHEY, CDR2 SVGAGI. The CDR3, as DNA: TGTGCCAGCAGTTACACCGACAGGCCCACGATTGAAAAACTGTTTTTT. This codes for CASSYTDRPTIEKLFF.

This chain uses TRBV11-2 with TRBJ2-2; 8 bases agree with TRBD2. V lost 1 base and J lost 5; bases outside the gene matches: 9. The CDR3 length is 17 residues. The germline V gene encodes CDR1 SGHAT and CDR2 FQNNGV. For the CDR3, the DNA is TGTGCCAGCAGCTTAGTTCCGGGAGGGCCTCGGACCGGGGAGCTGTTTTTT. This codes for CASSLVPGGPRTGELFF.

This clone was observed once. The chain recombines TRBV10-2 with TRBJ2-2; weak D call: TRBD1 (5 bases). The germline CDR1 and CDR2 sequences are WSHSY and SAAADI. The V and J ends lost 4 bases and 6 bases respectively, with 12 bases between them. The CDR3 is 14 amino acids. The CDR3 protein is CASSVLREAGELFF. The CDR3, as DNA: TGCGCCAGCAGTGTACTCAGGGAAGCCGGGGAGCTGTTTTTT.

The V and J genes are TRBV6-5 and TRBJ2-1; 8 positions match TRBD2. Trimming cost V 5 bases and J 6 bases; bases outside gene matches: 6. The CDR3 covers 14 residues. Germline values: CDR1 MNHEY, CDR2 SVGAGI. CDR3 amino acids: CASSLLAEPNEQFF. The CDR3 DNA sequence: TGTGCCAGCAGTCTACTAGCGGAGCCCAATGAGCAGTTCTTC.

The chain recombines TRBV18 with TRBJ2-7; possibly TRBD2 for D (5 bases). Per germline, CDR1 KGHSH and CDR2 LQKENI. The CDR3 loop spans 15 amino acids. Trimming pared 3 bases from V and 4 bases from J, leaving 16 bases between. The CDR3 region is CASSPVGDSSYEQYF. The CDR3 coding sequence is TGTGCCAGCTCACCGGTCGGGGATTCCTCATACGAGCAGTACTTC.

This clone was seen just once. The chain recombines TRBV15 with TRBJ1-4, with D unresolved. The germline gives CDR1 LNHNV, CDR2 YYDKDF (reference sequence). The CDR3 runs to 15 residues. V was shortened by 4 bases and J by 8 bases, with 17 bases between the two germline ends. CDR3 in DNA: TGTGCCACCAGCACCCTTCCCGGGGAAGGGGAAAAACTGTTTTTT. Amino acids: CATSTLPGEGEKLFF. Full variable domain (missing parts from reference TRBV15 and TRBJ1-4): DAMVIQNPRYQVTQFGKPVTLSCSQTLNHNVMYWYQQKSSQAPKLLFHYYDKDFNNEADTPDNFQSRRPNTSFCFLDIRSPGLGDTAMYLCATSTLPGEGEKLFFGSGTQLSVL.

The V call is TRBV18, the J call TRBJ1-1; 9 bases align to TRBD1. V lost 6 bases to trimming and J lost 3 bases; unmatched junction nucleotides: 5. The CDR3 is 14 residues long. Per the germline V gene, CDR1 is KGHSH and CDR2 is LQKENI. The chain's CDR3 is CASSSRTGDTEAFF. Written as DNA, the CDR3 is TGTGCCAGCTCCTCGAGGACAGGGGACACTGAAGCTTTCTTT.

With regard to this clone: Within the sample, other DNA sequences also encode this same CDR3. The chain couples TRBV11-2 to TRBJ2-5, with D uncertain. This CDR3 comprises 11 residues. CDR1 SGHAT and CDR2 FQNNGV come from the germline V gene. V was shortened by 5 bases and J by 1 base, with 2 bases between the two germline ends. The CDR3: CASSLQETQYF. Here the CDR3 DNA reads TGTGCCAGCAGCCTCCAAGAGACCCAGTACTTC.

The chain carries TRBV3-1 (or the pseudogene TRBV3-2) and TRBJ2-5, with 14 bases aligning to TRBD2. The CDR3 contains 18 residues. Germline-derived CDR1 and CDR2 are LGHDT and YNNKEL (reference sequence). V shed 4 bases and J 4 bases; nucleotides not matched to a gene: 11. The CDR3 loop reads CASSLSPGLAGEGETQYF. CDR3 nucleotide sequence: TGTGCCAGCAGCCTGTCCCCGGGACTAGCGGGAGAAGGAGAGACCCAGTACTTC.